This record concerns one T cell receptor (beta chain) sequence. In the source study's methods: Reference gene primer amplification gave nucleated cell count estimates. The table came from immunoSEQ multiplex PCR; TCRdb's copy has only in-frame clones and leaves some out. Clonal size and the V and J genes are those of that table, whereas D and trimming came from the DNA. This sample has under 150,000 clones; roughly 90% occur once, and the top ten carry around 4.6%. This CDR3 has 14 residues. Germline V gene data show CDR1 as SNHLY and CDR2 as FYNNEI. The V and J ends lost 5 bases and 1 base respectively, with 11 bases between them. The sample comes from a study of blood T cell repertoires in COVID-19.

J is TRBJ1-1 and V is TRBV2, with unresolved D. The TCR sequence derives from a man between 60 and 75 years old with COVID-19, enrolled during active disease. The specimen sequenced was peripheral blood. In nucleotides, the CDR3 is TGTGCCAGCAGTTCGGACGGGAAGAACACTGAAGCTTTCTTT. Translated: CASSSDGKNTEAFF.